These 6 T cell receptor beta chains originate from one sample sequenced in a study of blood T cells in healthy people across ages. Using a J-beta primer mix together with a sample-barcoded 5' primer, a second PCR was run for about 6 to 11 cycles. TCRdb recomputed calls from the 5' RACE reads with MiXCR, one row per CDR3 protein. Seen here are approximately 1.5 million distinct CDR3 sequences, 34% observed once, and the top ten hold about 11%. Sequencing was carried out using blood. All receptors derive from a woman younger than 45 in good health.

The sample holds a few counts of this clonotype. This chain uses TRBV4-2 with TRBJ1-2; D remains ambiguous. V was shortened by 2 bases and J by 4 bases, with 14 bases between the two germline ends. CDR3 length equals 15 residues. In germline, CDR1 is LGHNA, CDR2 YNFKEQ. CDR3 residues: CASSQFKLEGYGYTF. Here the CDR3 DNA reads TGTGCCAGCAGCCAATTCAAGTTGGAGGGCTATGGCTACACCTTC.

This clonotype was found a few times. The rearrangement uses TRBV20-1 and TRBJ2-3; 9 nucleotides line up with TRBD2. Trimming took 5 bases from V and 7 from J; bases not matched to a gene: 10. In germline, CDR1 is DFQATT, CDR2 SNEGSKA (reference sequence). The CDR3 is 14 amino acids. As DNA, the CDR3 is TGCAGTGCTCACAAGAGCGGGAGGAAAAATACGCAGTATTTT. Its protein product is CSAHKSGRKNTQYF.

This clonotype was counted many times. The J gene is TRBJ2-7, the V gene TRBV4-1; the D gene is possibly TRBD2 (5 bases). V dropped 0 bases and J dropped 3 bases, with 12 bases sitting between them. This CDR3 contains 15 residues. Germline V gene lookup returns CDR1 MGHRA and CDR2 YSYEKL. CDR3 sequence reads: CASSQDIQDFYEQYF. The CDR3 DNA follows: TGCGCCAGCAGCCAAGATATCCAGGACTTCTACGAGCAGTACTTC.

Remarks on this clonotype: The junction departs from germline at one end; a sequencing error may be responsible. V gene TRBV6-6 combines with J gene TRBJ1-5, with 9 bases identical to TRBD1. This CDR3 has 14 residues. Germline V lookup: CDR1 MNHNY, CDR2 SVGAGI (reference sequence). For the CDR3, the DNA is TGTGCCAGCAGTCGGACAGGGGAGGGGCAGCCTCAGCATTTT. Encoded protein: CASSRTGEGQPQHF.

The V and J genes are TRBV6-6 and TRBJ1-1, with D unresolved. Germline assignment: CDR1 MNHNY and CDR2 SVGAGI (reference sequence). CDR3 length equals 13 residues. Trimming left V 2 bases short and J 5 bases short, with 9 bases between. The CDR3 spells CASSYGPRTEAFF. For the CDR3, the DNA is TGTGCCAGCAGTTACGGGCCCCGAACTGAAGCTTTCTTT.

This clonotype was seen only a few times. The V gene is TRBV10-3, the J gene TRBJ2-2; D might be TRBD2 (5 bases). Trimming cost V 9 bases and J 6 bases, with 17 bases left between them. CDR3 length: 14 amino acids. Germline values: CDR1 ENHRY, CDR2 SYGVKD. CDR3: CAITLDFTSGELFF. CDR3 nucleotide sequence: TGTGCCATTACGTTGGACTTCACTTCCGGGGAGCTGTTTTTT.